Listed below are T cell receptor beta chains from one sample, sequenced in a study of monozygotic twins with inflammatory bowel disease. With the 5' RACE reads reprocessed, TCRdb shows one record per CDR3 protein and no DNA. The sample has 400,000 to 500,000 distinct CDR3 sequences. The sample consisted of blood. The receptors here all came from a human donor with ulcerative colitis or Crohn's disease, or a healthy co-twin of an affected twin (not recorded which). Each CDR3 is given with its conserved first and last residue.

j_call v_call cdr3_aa
TRBJ2-7 TRBV29-1 CSVEGWKDGAYEQYF
TRBJ2-7 TRBV20-1 CSAREGSGGLAGSRRGEQYF
TRBJ1-1 TRBV6-2/TRBV6-3 CASRTVGGTEAFF
TRBJ1-2 TRBV28 CASSPTIPGQNYGYTF
TRBJ1-6 TRBV4-3 CASSQDRHSPLHF
TRBJ1-4 TRBV27 CASSSRYRGEKLFF
TRBJ2-2 TRBV7-9 CASSYPYGELFF
TRBJ2-5 TRBV10-2 CASSEIGIQYF
TRBJ1-4 TRBV19 CASSTYPGGSEKLFF
TRBJ2-3 TRBV18 CASSPLSADRGDTDTQYF
TRBJ1-2 TRBV3-1 CASSQASIPYGYTF
TRBJ1-2 TRBV29-1 CSVVAGQGPVGYGYTF
TRBJ2-7 TRBV14 CASSQVQSSSYEQYF
TRBJ2-7 TRBV9 CASSPTGLAGYYEQYF
TRBJ2-5 TRBV20-1 CSARSGFQETQYF
TRBJ2-5 TRBV20-1 CSASTRRVETQYF
TRBJ1-2 TRBV4-1 CASSQEGGKGGYTF
TRBJ1-1 TRBV11-2 CASSSEIRTGPVGTEAFF
TRBJ2-5 TRBV7-6 CASSFWVGQGAPGETQYF
TRBJ2-3 TRBV5-5 CASSSRGPSTDTQYF
TRBJ2-7 TRBV29-1 CSVVTSGRRYEQYF
TRBJ2-7 TRBV12-3/TRBV12-4 CASSAGTRTYEQYF
TRBJ1-6 TRBV6-1 CASSEGGRKSPLHF
TRBJ2-3 TRBV7-9 CASRSRGGTRYDTQYF
TRBJ1-1 TRBV24-1 CATRGLGTEAFF
TRBJ2-5 TRBV20-1 CSARRTQRIETQYF
TRBJ2-2 TRBV5-1 CASRPTGGRTGELFF
TRBJ1-1 TRBV27 CASSRTLSYEAFF
TRBJ1-2 TRBV12-3/TRBV12-4 CASSLSRVRGRGYGYTF
TRBJ2-7 TRBV19 CASSIRPGGSYEQYF
TRBJ1-2 TRBV5-1 CASSLDQSPYGYTF
TRBJ1-5 TRBV5-1 CASSLDGYQPQHF
TRBJ1-2 TRBV4-1 CASSQLQGLYGYTF
TRBJ2-7 TRBV6-6 CASSRRTGEYEQYF
TRBJ1-1 TRBV5-1 CASSTTGLTEAFF
TRBJ2-3 TRBV7-3 CASSPQASGSRDTQYF
TRBJ2-2 TRBV28 CASSSSRQGSTGELFF
TRBJ2-7 TRBV20-1 CSARDSLAGGNYEQYF
TRBJ1-5 TRBV30 CAWNGPGNQPQHF
TRBJ2-7 TRBV6-5 CASSYPAGTGGSEQYF
TRBJ2-1 TRBV18 CASSPNNLPVSVNNEQFF